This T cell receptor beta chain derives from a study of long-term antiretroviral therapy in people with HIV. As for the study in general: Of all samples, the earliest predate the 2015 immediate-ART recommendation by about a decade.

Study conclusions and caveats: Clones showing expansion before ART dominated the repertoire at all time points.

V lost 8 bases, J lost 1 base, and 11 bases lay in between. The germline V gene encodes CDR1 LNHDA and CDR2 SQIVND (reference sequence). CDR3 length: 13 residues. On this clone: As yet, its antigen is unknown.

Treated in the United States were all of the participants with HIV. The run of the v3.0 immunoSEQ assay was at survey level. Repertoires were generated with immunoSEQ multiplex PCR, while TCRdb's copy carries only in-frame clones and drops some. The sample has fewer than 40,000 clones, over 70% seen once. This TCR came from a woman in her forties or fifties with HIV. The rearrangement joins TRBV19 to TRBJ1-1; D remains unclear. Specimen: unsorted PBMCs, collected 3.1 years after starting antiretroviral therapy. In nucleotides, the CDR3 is TGTGCCAGTGAGCCCAGAGAGAACACTGAAGCTTTCTTT. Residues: CASEPRENTEAFF. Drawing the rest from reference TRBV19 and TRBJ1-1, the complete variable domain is DGGITQSPKYLFRKEGQNVTLSCEQNLNHDAMYWYRQDPGQGLRLIYYSQIVNDFQKGDIAEGYSVSREKKESFPLTVTSAQKNPTAFYLCASEPRENTEAFFGQGTRLTVV.